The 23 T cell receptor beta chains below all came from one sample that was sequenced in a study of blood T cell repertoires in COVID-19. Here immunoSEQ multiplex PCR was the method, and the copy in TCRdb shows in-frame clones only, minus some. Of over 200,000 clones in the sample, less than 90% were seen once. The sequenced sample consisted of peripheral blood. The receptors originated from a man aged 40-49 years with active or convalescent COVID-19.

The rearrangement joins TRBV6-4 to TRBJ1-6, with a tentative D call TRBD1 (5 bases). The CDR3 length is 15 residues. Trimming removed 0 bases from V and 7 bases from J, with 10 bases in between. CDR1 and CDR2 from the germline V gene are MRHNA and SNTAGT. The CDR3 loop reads CASSDSNQGNSPLHF. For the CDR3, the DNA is TGTGCCAGCAGTGACTCGAATCAGGGAAATTCACCCCTCCACTTT.

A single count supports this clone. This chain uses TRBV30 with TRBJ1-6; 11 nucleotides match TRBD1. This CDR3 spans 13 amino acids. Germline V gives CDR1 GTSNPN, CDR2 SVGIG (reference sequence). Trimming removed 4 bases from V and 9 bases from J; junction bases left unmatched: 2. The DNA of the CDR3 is TGTGCCTGGACGGGACAGGGGGGTTCACCCCTCCACTTT. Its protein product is CAWTGQGGSPLHF.

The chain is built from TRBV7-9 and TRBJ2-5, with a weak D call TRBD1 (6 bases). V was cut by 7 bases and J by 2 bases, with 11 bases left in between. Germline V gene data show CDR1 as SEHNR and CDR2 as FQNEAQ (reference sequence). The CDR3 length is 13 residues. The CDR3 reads CASNRVRQETQYF. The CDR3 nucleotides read TGTGCCAGCAACAGGGTCAGACAAGAGACCCAGTACTTC.

The CDR3 loop reads CASSAGTPLYQETQYF. The CDR3 DNA sequence: TGTGCCAGCTCAGCCGGGACTCCGTTGTACCAAGAGACCCAGTACTTC. The chain links TRBV18 to TRBJ2-5, with D maybe TRBD2 (6 bases). The CDR3 has 16 amino acids. Germline V gives CDR1 KGHSH, CDR2 LQKENI. V was clipped by 5 bases and J by 0 bases, with 16 bases between them.

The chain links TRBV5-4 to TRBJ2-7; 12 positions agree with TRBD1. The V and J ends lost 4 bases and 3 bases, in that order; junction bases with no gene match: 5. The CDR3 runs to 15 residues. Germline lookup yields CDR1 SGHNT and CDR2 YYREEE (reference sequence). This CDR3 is CASSGGTGGFYEQYF. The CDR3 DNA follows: TGTGCCAGCAGCGGCGGGACAGGGGGCTTCTACGAGCAGTACTTC.

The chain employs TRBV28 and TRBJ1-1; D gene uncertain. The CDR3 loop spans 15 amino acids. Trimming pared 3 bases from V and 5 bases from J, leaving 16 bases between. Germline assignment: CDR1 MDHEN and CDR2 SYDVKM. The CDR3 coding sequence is TGTGCCAGCAGTTTGTCAGGAGGCAGGTATACTGAAGCTTTCTTT. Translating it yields CASSLSGGRYTEAFF.

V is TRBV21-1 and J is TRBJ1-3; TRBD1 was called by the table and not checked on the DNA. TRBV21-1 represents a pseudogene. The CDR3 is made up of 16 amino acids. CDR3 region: CASSNGQGAEGNTIYF. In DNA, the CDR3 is TGTGCCAGCAGCAACGGACAGGGGGCCGAAGGAAACACCATATATTTT.

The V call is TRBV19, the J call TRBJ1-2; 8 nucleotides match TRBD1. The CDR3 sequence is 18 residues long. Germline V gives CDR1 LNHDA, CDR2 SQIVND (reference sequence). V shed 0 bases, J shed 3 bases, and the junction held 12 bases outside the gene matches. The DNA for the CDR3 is TGTGCCAGTAGTATAGATCGGTTGGGCGGACAGGGAGACTATGGCTACACCTTC. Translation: CASSIDRLGGQGDYGYTF.

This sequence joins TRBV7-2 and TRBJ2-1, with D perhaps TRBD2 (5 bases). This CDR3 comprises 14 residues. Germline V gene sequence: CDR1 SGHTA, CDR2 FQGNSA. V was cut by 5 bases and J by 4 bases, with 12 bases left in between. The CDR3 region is CASSRNRGYNEQFF. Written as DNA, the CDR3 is TGTGCCAGCAGCCGCAATCGGGGTTACAATGAGCAGTTCTTC.

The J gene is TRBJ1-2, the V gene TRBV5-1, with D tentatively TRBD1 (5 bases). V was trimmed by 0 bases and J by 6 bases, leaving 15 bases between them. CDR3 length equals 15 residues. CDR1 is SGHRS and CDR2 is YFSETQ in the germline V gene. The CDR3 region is CASSLEVRGSHGYTF. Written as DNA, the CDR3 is TGCGCCAGCAGCTTGGAAGTTAGGGGAAGTCATGGCTACACCTTC.

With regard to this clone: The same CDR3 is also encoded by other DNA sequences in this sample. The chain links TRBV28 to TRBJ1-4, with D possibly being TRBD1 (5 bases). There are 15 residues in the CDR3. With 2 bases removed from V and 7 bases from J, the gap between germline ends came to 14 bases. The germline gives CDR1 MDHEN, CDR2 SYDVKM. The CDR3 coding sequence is TGTGCCAGCAGTTTACCCGGCCAGGGAGGTGAAAAACTGTTTTTT. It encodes CASSLPGQGGEKLFF.

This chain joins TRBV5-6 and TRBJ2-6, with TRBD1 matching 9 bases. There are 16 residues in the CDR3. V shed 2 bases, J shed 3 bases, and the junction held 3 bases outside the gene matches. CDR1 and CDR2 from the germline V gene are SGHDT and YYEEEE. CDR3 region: CASSLTGGIGANVLTF. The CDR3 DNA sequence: TGTGCCAGCAGCTTAACAGGGGGCATTGGGGCCAACGTCCTGACTTTC.

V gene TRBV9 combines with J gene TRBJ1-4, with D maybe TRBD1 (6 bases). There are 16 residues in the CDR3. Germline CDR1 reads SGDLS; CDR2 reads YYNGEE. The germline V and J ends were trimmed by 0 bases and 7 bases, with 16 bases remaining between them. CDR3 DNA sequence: TGTGCCAGCAGCGTAGACCAAGGGGGTTCGGGTGAAAAACTGTTTTTT. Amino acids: CASSVDQGGSGEKLFF. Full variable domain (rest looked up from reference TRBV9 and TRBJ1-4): DSGVTQTPKHLITATGQRVTLRCSPRSGDLSVYWYQQSLDQGLQFLIQYYNGEERAKGNILERFSAQQFPDLHSELNLSSLELGDSALYFCASSVDQGGSGEKLFFGSGTQLSVL.

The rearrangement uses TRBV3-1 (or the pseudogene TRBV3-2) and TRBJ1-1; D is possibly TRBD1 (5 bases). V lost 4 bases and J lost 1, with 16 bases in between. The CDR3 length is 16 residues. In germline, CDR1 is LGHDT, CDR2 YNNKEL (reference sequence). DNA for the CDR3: TGTGCCAGCAGCCCCCGGGGAGGGGAAAAGAACACTGAAGCTTTCTTT. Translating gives CASSPRGGEKNTEAFF.

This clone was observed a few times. The CDR3 sequence: CATSRDRASPLHF. DNA of the CDR3: TGCGCCACCTCCCGGGACAGGGCTTCACCCCTCCACTTT. The chain is built from TRBV10-1 and TRBJ1-6; 9 bases line up with TRBD1. J gave up 9 bases and V 10 bases, and 7 bases lay outside the gene matches. The CDR3 runs 13 residues. The V gene's germline CDR1 is WNHNN and CDR2 SYGVQD (reference sequence).

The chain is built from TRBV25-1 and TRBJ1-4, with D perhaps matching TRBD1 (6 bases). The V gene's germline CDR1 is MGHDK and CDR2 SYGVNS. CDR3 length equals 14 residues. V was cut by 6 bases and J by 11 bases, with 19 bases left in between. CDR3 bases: TGTGCCAGCAGGGGGGCAGGGGCCTTGTGGAAACTGTTTTTT. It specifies CASRGAGALWKLFF.

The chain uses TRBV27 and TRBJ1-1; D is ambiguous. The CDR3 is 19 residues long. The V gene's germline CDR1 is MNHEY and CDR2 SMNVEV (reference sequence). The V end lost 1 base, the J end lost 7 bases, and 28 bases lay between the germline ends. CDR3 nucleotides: TGTGCCAGCAGTTTATTGGCGCGTCCGACTCCCCCCCGAGGTAGTGAAGCTTTCTTT. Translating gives CASSLLARPTPPRGSEAFF.

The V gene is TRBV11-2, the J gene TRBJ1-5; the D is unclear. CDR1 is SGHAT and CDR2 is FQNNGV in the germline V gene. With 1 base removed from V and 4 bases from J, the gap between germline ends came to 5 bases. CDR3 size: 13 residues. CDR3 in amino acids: CASSLGLNQPQHF. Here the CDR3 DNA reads TGTGCCAGCAGCTTAGGGCTTAATCAGCCCCAGCATTTT.

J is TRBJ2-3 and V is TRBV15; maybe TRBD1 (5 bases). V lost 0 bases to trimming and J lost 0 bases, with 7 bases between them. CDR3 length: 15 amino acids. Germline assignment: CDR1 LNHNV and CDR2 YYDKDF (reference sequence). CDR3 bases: TGTGCCACCAGCAGAGACAGGGCTAGCACAGATACGCAGTATTTT. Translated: CATSRDRASTDTQYF. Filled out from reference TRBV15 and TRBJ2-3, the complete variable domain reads DAMVIQNPRYQVTQFGKPVTLSCSQTLNHNVMYWYQQKSSQAPKLLFHYYDKDFNNEADTPDNFQSRRPNTSFCFLDIRSPGLGDTAMYLCATSRDRASTDTQYFGPGTRLTVL.

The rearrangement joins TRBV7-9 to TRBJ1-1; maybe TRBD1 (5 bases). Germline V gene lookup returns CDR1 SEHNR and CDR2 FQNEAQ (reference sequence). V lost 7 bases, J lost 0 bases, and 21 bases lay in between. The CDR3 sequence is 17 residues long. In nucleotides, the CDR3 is TGTGCCAGCATCAACGCTCTGACAGATGCCATGAACACTGAAGCTTTCTTT. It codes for CASINALTDAMNTEAFF. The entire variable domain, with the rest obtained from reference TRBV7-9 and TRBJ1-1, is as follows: DTGVSQNPRHKITKRGQNVTFRCDPISEHNRLYWYRQTLGQGPEFLTYFQNEAQLEKSRLLSDRFSAERPKGSFSTLEIQRTEQGDSAMYLCASINALTDAMNTEAFFGQGTRLTVV.

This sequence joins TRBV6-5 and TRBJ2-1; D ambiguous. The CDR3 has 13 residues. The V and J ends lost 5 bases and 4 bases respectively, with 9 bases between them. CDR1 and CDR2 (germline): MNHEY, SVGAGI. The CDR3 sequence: CASSLDLYNEQFF. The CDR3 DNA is TGTGCCAGCAGTCTAGACTTGTACAATGAGCAGTTCTTC.

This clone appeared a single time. CDR3 sequence (DNA): TGTGCCAGCAGCCTGACAGGGGGTAATTCACCCCTCCACTTT. It codes for CASSLTGGNSPLHF. V and J are TRBV28 and TRBJ1-6; 9 positions agree with TRBD1. After removal of 6 bases from V and 6 bases from J, the junction contained 3 bases not matched to a gene. The CDR3 is made up of 14 amino acids. The germline V gene has CDR1 MDHEN and CDR2 SYDVKM.

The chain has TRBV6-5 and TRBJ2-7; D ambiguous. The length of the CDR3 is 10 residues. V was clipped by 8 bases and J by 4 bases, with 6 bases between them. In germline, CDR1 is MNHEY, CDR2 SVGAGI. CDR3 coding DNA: TGTGCCAGCTCAGGTTACGAGCAGTACTTC. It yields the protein CASSGYEQYF.